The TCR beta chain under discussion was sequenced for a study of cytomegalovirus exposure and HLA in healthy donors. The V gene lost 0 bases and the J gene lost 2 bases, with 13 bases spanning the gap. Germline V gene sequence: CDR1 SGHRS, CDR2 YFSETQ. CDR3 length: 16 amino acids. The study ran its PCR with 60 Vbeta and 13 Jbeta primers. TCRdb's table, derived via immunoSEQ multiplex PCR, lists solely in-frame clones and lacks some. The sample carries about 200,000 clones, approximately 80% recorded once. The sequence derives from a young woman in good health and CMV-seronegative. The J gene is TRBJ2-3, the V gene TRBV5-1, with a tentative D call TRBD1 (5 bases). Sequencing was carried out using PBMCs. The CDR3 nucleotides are TGCGCCAGCAGCTTGGAGGACACACAAAACACAGATACGCAGTATTTT. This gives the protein CASSLEDTQNTDTQYF.